Sequencing of this TCR beta chain was carried out in a study of blood T cell repertoires in COVID-19. Study-wide background: Collection of acute and convalescent COVID-19 samples took place in the United States, Italy and Spain.

The Seattle patients, enrolled during active infection, were followed longitudinally. In the authors' workflow: Quantification of nucleated cells was approximated via reference gene primer amplification. The data were produced by immunoSEQ multiplex PCR, yet TCRdb's version contains in-frame clones alone and is incomplete. For V, J and clone size, that table is used; D and trimming come from the DNA. The table shows roughly 260,000 clones, with 75% to 95% occurring only once. The CDR3 consists of 14 residues. Germline-derived CDR1 and CDR2 are MGHRA and YSYEKL. V was trimmed by 1 base and J by 4 bases, leaving 10 bases between them.

This chain uses TRBV4-1 with TRBJ1-1; D remains unclear. Sequences were obtained from peripheral blood. The receptor was isolated from a person between 18 and 35 years old with COVID-19, enrolled during active disease. CDR3 bases: TGCGCCAGCAGCCAAGCCGGGTCGGGCACTGAAGCTTTCTTT. This codes for CASSQAGSGTEAFF.